This is a list of T cell receptor beta chains from one sample in a study of shared clonotypes between healthy human individuals. Some clones are missing from TCRdb's copy, which holds only in-frame ones; the method was immunoSEQ multiplex PCR. This sample has fewer than 1.6 million clones, with just under 99% found just once. Sequencing input: naive CD4+ T cells sorted from blood. These receptors all come from a man aged 30 to 39 in good health. Both conserved end residues are part of each CDR3. A D gene is named only where the DNA matches it firmly. A row's size may be missing; if present it is once, few, many or a size class.

CDR3 length	V gene	D gene	J gene	clone size	CDR3 protein	CDR3 DNA
17	TRBV5-1	TRBD1	TRBJ2-1	NA	CASSLATGGSSYNEQFF	TGCGCCAGCAGCTTGGCAACAGGGGGCAGCTCCTACAATGAGCAGTTCTTC
11	TRBV2	NA	TRBJ2-2	once	CASSLAGELFF	TGTGCCAGCAGTTTGGCCGGGGAGCTGTTTTTT
14	TRBV5-4	TRBD1	TRBJ1-1	NA	CASSLAGGVTEAFF	TGTGCCAGCAGCTTGGCAGGGGGCGTAACTGAAGCTTTCTTT
13	TRBV6-5	NA	TRBJ2-7	NA	CASSYQGRYEQYF	TGTGCCAGCAGTTATCAGGGGCGCTACGAGCAGTACTTC
12	TRBV7-2	TRBD1	TRBJ2-7	NA	CASSPDRGQRYF	TGTGCCAGCAGCCCGGACAGGGGGCAACGGTACTTC
14	TRBV6-5	NA	TRBJ2-7	NA	CASSYDDRNSEQYF	TGTGCCAGCAGTTACGACGACAGGAACAGCGAGCAGTACTTC
14	TRBV28	NA	TRBJ1-5	NA	CASNNYRRNQPQHF	TGTGCCAGCAACAATTACAGAAGAAATCAGCCCCAGCATTTT
13	TRBV10-3	NA	TRBJ1-1	NA	CAISEGRQTEAFF	TGTGCCATCAGTGAGGGCAGGCAAACTGAAGCTTTCTTT
17	TRBV9	NA	TRBJ1-2	NA	CASSARHETITNYGYTF	TGTGCCAGCAGCGCCCGACACGAAACGATAACTAACTATGGCTACACCTTC
15	TRBV2	NA	TRBJ1-2	NA	CASTPLGEGNYGYTF	TGTGCCAGCACCCCGCTGGGGGAAGGGAACTATGGCTACACCTTC
15	TRBV5-1	NA	TRBJ1-1	NA	CASSLLGRGNTEAFF	TGCGCCAGCAGCTTGTTGGGACGCGGGAACACTGAAGCTTTCTTT
14	TRBV5-1	NA	TRBJ2-3	once	CASSLGSSTDTQYF	TGCGCCAGCAGCTTAGGGAGTAGCACAGATACGCAGTATTTT
13	TRBV5-6	NA	TRBJ2-1	once	CASSLESYNEQFF	TGTGCCAGCAGCTTGGAATCCTACAATGAGCAGTTCTTC
15	TRBV2	TRBD1	TRBJ2-7	NA	CASSEQGANSYEQYF	TGTGCCAGCAGCGAACAGGGGGCGAACTCCTACGAGCAGTACTTC
15	TRBV11-2	TRBD2	TRBJ2-5	NA	CASSFLVGGRETQYF	TGTGCCAGCAGCTTTCTAGTGGGGGGGAGAGAGACCCAGTACTTC
14	TRBV11-3	NA	TRBJ2-5	once	CASSLNSIQETQYF	TGTGCCAGCAGCCTAAACTCCATTCAAGAGACCCAGTACTTC
13	TRBV6-5	NA	TRBJ2-1	NA	CASRANSYNEQFF	TGTGCCAGCAGGGCAAACTCCTACAATGAGCAGTTCTTC
14	TRBV5-6	NA	TRBJ2-5	NA	CASSYVGGRETQYF	TGTGCCAGCAGCTACGTCGGGGGGCGAGAGACCCAGTACTTC
15	TRBV7-9	TRBD1	TRBJ1-1	NA	CASSLQGGMNTEAFF	TGTGCCAGCAGCTTACAGGGGGGGATGAACACTGAAGCTTTCTTT
15	TRBV11-3	TRBD1	TRBJ2-3	NA	CASSSDRVGADTQYF	TGTGCCAGCAGCTCGGACAGGGTTGGGGCAGATACGCAGTATTTT